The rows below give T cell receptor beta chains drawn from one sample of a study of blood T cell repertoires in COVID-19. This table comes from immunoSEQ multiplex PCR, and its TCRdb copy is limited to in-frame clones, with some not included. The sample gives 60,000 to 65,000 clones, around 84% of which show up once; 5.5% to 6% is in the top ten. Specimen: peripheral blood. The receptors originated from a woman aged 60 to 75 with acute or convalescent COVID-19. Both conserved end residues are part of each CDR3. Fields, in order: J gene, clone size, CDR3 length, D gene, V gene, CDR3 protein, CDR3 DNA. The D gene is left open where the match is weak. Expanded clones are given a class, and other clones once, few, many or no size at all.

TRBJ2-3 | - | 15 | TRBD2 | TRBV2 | CASSVGLAGTDTQYF | TGTGCCAGCAGTGTAGGGCTAGCGGGAACAGATACGCAGTATTTT
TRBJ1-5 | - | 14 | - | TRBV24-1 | CATSDGGGNQPQHF | TGTGCCACCAGTGATGGGGGGGGGAATCAGCCCCAGCATTTT
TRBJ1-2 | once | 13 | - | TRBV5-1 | CASSLERGWGYTF | TGCGCCAGCAGCTTGGAAAGGGGATGGGGCTACACCTTC
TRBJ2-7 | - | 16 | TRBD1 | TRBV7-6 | CASSLGSGQGFYEQYF | TGTGCCAGCAGCTTAGGTTCTGGACAGGGGTTTTACGAGCAGTACTTC
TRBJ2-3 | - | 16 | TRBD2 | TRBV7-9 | CASSSGRGGPTDTQYF | TGTGCCAGCAGCTCAGGACGCGGGGGACCCACAGATACGCAGTATTTT
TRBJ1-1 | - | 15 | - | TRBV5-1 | CASSSQGSGDTEAFF | TGCGCCAGCAGCTCCCAGGGGAGCGGGGACACTGAAGCTTTCTTT
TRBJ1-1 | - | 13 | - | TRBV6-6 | CASSYTVNTEAFF | TGTGCCAGCAGTTACACGGTGAACACTGAAGCTTTCTTT
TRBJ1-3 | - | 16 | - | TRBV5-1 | CASSPDGQLSGNTIYF | TGCGCCAGCAGCCCGGACGGACAGCTCTCTGGAAACACCATATATTTT
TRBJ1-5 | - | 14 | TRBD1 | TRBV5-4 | CASTIQGSNQPQHF | TGTGCCAGCACTATACAGGGGAGCAATCAGCCCCAGCATTTT
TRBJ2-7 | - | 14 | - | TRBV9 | CASSVMDTSYEQYF | TGTGCCAGCAGCGTAATGGACACTTCCTACGAGCAGTACTTC
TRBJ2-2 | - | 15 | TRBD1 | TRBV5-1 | CASSPGGVNTGELFF | TGCGCCAGCAGCCCAGGGGGCGTTAACACCGGGGAGCTGTTTTTT
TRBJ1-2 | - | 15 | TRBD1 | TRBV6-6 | CASRGQGGSNYGYTF | TGTGCCAGCAGGGGACAGGGAGGGAGTAACTATGGCTACACCTTC
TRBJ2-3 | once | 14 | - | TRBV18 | CASSPPTRTDTQYF | TGTGCCAGCTCACCACCCACACGCACAGATACGCAGTATTTT
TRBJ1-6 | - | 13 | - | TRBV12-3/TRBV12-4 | CASSWTRDSPLHF | TGTGCCAGCAGTTGGACACGGGATTCACCCCTCCACTTT
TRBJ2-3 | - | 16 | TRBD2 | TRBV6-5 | CASSYVSGGPTDTQYF | TGTGCCAGCAGTTACGTAAGCGGGGGACCGACAGATACGCAGTATTTT
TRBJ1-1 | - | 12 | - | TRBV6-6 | CASSSQGTEAFF | TGTGCCAGCAGTTCTCAGGGGACTGAAGCTTTCTTT
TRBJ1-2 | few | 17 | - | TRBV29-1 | CSVESAGYGQANYGYTF | TGCAGCGTTGAATCGGCAGGGTACGGTCAAGCTAACTATGGCTACACCTTC
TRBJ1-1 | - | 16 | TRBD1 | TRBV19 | CASSDRDRPWNTEAFF | TGTGCCAGTAGTGACCGGGACAGGCCCTGGAACACTGAAGCTTTCTTT
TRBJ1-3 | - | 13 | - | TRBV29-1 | CSVVRASGNTIYF | TGCAGCGTTGTCCGAGCCTCTGGAAACACCATATATTTT
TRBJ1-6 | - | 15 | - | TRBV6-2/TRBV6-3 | CASSDPSGGNAPLHF | TGTGCCAGCAGCGACCCCTCCGGGGGTAATGCACCCCTCCACTTT
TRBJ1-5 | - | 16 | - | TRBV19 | CASSPRGGRYNQPQHF | TGTGCCAGTAGTCCTCGGGGAGGGAGGTACAATCAGCCCCAGCATTTT
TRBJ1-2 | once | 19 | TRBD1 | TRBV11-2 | CASSSLRGTGQSTNYGYTF | TGTGCCAGCAGCTCATTAAGAGGGACAGGCCAGTCCACTAACTATGGCTACACCTTC
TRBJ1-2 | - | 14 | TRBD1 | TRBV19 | CASTSRDRGHGYTF | TGTGCCAGTACCTCCAGGGACAGGGGACATGGCTACACCTTC
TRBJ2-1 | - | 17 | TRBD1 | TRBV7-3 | CASSLIGFGTGYNEQFF | TGTGCCAGCAGCTTAATAGGCTTCGGGACAGGGTACAATGAGCAGTTCTTC
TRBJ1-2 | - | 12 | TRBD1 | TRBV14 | CARTQGAHGYTF | TGTGCCAGAACACAGGGGGCACATGGCTACACCTTC
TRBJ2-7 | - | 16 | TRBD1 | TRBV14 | CASSARGTGVGYEQYF | TGTGCCAGCAGCGCCCGCGGGACAGGGGTTGGGTACGAGCAGTACTTC
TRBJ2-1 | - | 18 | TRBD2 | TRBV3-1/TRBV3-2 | CASSQALGLAGSYNEQFF | TGTGCCAGCAGCCAAGCCCTGGGACTAGCGGGGTCCTACAATGAGCAGTTCTTC
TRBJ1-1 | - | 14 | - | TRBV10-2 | CASSTGGSNTEAFF | TGCGCCAGCAGTACCGGGGGGAGCAACACTGAAGCTTTCTTT
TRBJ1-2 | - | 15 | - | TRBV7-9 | CASSLEDRDFYGYTF | TGTGCCAGCAGCTTAGAAGACCGCGACTTCTATGGCTACACCTTC
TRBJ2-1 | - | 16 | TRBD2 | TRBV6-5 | CASSYGLAGGLNEQFF | TGTGCCAGCAGTTACGGCCTAGCGGGGGGCCTCAATGAGCAGTTCTTC
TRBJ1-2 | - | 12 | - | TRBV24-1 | CATSAGAIGYTF | TGTGCCACCAGTGCAGGGGCTATAGGCTACACCTTC
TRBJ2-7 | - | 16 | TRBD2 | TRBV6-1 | CASSGAGLTSSYEQYF | TGTGCCAGCAGTGGAGCGGGACTTACCAGCTCCTACGAGCAGTACTTC
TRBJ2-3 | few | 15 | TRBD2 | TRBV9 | CASSVELAGTDTQYF | TGTGCCAGCAGCGTAGAACTAGCGGGCACAGATACGCAGTATTTT